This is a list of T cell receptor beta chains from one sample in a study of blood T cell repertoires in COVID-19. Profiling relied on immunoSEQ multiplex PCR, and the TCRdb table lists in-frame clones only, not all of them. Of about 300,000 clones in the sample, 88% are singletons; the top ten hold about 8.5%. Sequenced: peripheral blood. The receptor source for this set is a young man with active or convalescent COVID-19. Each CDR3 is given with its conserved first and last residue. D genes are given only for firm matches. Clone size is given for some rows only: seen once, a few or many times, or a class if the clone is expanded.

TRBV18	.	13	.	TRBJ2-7	CASSQTRSYEQYF	TGTGCCAGCTCACAAACAAGATCCTACGAGCAGTACTTC
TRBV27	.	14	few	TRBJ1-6	CASSLLQMNSPLHF	TGTGCCAGCAGTTTACTACAGATGAATTCACCCCTCCACTTT
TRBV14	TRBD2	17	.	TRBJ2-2	CASSPRTSGVNAGELFF	TGTGCCAGCAGCCCAAGGACTAGCGGGGTTAATGCCGGGGAGCTGTTTTTT
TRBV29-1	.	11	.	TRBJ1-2	CSVLGENGYTF	TGCAGCGTCCTAGGGGAAAATGGCTACACCTTC
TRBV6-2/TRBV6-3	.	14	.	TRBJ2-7	CASSYEGLVYEQYF	TGTGCCAGCAGTTACGAAGGACTCGTCTACGAGCAGTACTTC
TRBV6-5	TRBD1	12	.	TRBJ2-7	CASSQTDRGLTF	TGTGCCAGCAGTCAAACTGACAGGGGCCTAACCTTC
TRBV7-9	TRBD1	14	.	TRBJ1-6	CASSLGQGGSPLHF	TGTGCCAGCAGCCTTGGACAGGGCGGTTCACCCCTCCACTTT
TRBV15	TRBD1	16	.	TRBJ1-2	CATSRKPGQGNYGYTF	TGTGCCACCAGCAGGAAACCGGGACAGGGGAACTATGGCTACACCTTC
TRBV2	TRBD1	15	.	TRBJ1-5	CASTEDRGGNQPQHF	TGTGCCAGCACCGAGGACAGGGGTGGCAATCAGCCCCAGCATTTT
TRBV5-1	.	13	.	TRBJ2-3	CASSAFTTDTQYF	TGCGCCAGCAGCGCGTTTACCACAGATACGCAGTATTTT
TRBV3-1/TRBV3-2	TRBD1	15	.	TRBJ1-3	CASSHWDRKGNTIYF	TGTGCCAGCAGCCATTGGGACAGGAAAGGAAACACCATATATTTT
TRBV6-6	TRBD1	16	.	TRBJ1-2	CASSYRGGQGADGYTF	TGTGCCAGCAGTTACAGAGGGGGACAGGGGGCAGATGGCTACACCTTC
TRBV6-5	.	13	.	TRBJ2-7	CASGSGSSYEQYF	TGTGCCAGCGGTAGCGGCAGCTCCTACGAGCAGTACTTC
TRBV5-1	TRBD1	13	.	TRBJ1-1	CASAGQDNTEAFF	TGCGCCAGCGCCGGACAGGATAACACTGAAGCTTTCTTT
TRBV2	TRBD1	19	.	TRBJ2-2	CASITGNRGNHQFTGELFF	TGTGCCAGCATTACGGGGAACAGGGGGAACCATCAATTCACCGGGGAGCTGTTTTTT
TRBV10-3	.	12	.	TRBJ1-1	CAALTVNTEAFF	TGTGCCGCCCTTACAGTGAACACTGAAGCTTTCTTT
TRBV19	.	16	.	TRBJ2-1	CASRSVWGTLGNEQFF	TGTGCCAGTAGATCCGTTTGGGGGACACTTGGCAATGAGCAGTTCTTC
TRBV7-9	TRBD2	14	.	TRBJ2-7	CASSFRLAGYEQYF	TGTGCCAGCAGCTTCAGACTAGCGGGGTATGAGCAGTACTTC
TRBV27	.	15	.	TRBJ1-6	CASSPMDSYNSPLHF	TGTGCCAGCAGTCCCATGGACAGCTATAATTCACCCCTCCACTTT
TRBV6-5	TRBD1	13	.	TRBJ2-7	CASSPGTDYEQYF	TGTGCCAGTTCTCCCGGGACAGACTACGAGCAGTACTTC
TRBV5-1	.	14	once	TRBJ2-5	CASSAGGGAETQYF	TGCGCCAGCAGCGCAGGAGGGGGGGCGGAGACCCAGTACTTC
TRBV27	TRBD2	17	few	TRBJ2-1	CASSLWGTSGAYNEQFF	TGTGCCAGCAGTTTATGGGGAACTAGCGGGGCTTACAATGAGCAGTTCTTC
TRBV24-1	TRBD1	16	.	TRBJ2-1	CATSDAGTGLANEQFF	TGTGCCACCAGTGATGCCGGGACAGGGTTAGCCAATGAGCAGTTCTTC
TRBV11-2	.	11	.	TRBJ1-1	CASSLYTEAFF	TGTGCCAGCAGCCTCTACACTGAAGCTTTCTTT
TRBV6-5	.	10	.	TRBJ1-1	CASRNGEAFF	TGTGCCAGCAGAAACGGTGAAGCTTTCTTT
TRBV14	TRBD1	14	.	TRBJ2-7	CASSQPGQGNEQYF	TGTGCCAGCAGCCAACCGGGACAGGGGAACGAGCAGTACTTC
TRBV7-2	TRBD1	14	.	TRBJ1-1	CASSLQGVNTEAFF	TGTGCCAGCAGTTTACAGGGGGTTAACACTGAAGCTTTCTTT
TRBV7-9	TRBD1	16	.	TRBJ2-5	CASSSRDREAQETQYF	TGTGCCAGCAGTTCCCGGGACAGGGAGGCCCAAGAGACCCAGTACTTC
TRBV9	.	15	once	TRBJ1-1	CASSVGGQSNTEAFF	TGTGCCAGCAGCGTAGGCGGGCAGTCGAACACTGAAGCTTTCTTT
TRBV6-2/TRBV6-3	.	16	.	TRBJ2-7	CASSYGLRGSDSEQYF	TGTGCCAGCAGTTACGGTCTCAGGGGCTCGGACTCCGAGCAGTACTTC
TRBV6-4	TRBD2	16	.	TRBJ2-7	CASIPGLAGVGYEQYF	TGTGCCAGCATTCCCGGACTAGCGGGGGTTGGCTACGAGCAGTACTTC
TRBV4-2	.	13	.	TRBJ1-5	CASSPTVNQPQHF	TGTGCCAGCAGCCCGACAGTTAATCAGCCCCAGCATTTT
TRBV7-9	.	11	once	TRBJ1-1	CASRFNTEAFF	TGTGCCAGCCGGTTTAACACTGAAGCTTTCTTT
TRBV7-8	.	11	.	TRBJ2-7	CASSYTYEQYF	TGTGCCAGCAGCTATACCTACGAGCAGTACTTC
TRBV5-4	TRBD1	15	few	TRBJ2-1	CASSPGTGSYNEQFF	TGTGCCAGCAGCCCCGGGACAGGGAGCTACAATGAGCAGTTCTTC
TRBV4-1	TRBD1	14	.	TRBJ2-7	CASSRGQDLDEQYF	TGCGCCAGCAGCCGGGGACAGGATTTGGATGAGCAGTACTTC
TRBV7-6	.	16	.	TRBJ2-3	CASSLVATTSTDTQYF	TGTGCCAGCAGCTTAGTGGCCACGACTAGCACAGATACGCAGTATTTT
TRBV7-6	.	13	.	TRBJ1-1	CASSSLSNTEAFF	TGTGCCAGCAGCAGCTTATCGAACACTGAAGCTTTCTTT
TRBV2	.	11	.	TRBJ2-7	CASSDGSEQYF	TGTGCCAGCAGTGACGGTAGCGAGCAGTACTTC
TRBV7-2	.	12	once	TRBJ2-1	CASSLGVGEQFF	TGTGCCAGCAGCTTAGGAGTCGGTGAGCAGTTCTTC
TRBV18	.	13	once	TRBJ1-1	CASSPDRSTEAFF	TGTGCCAGCTCACCCGACAGGAGCACTGAAGCTTTCTTT
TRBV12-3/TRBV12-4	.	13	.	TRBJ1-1	CASSLGGNTEAFF	TGTGCCAGCAGTTTAGGAGGGAACACTGAAGCTTTCTTT
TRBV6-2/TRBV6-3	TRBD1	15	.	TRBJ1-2	CASSSTGGAGYGYTF	TGTGCCAGCAGTTCTACAGGGGGGGCCGGCTATGGCTACACCTTC
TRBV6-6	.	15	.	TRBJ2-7	CASSYSGRAQGEQYF	TGTGCCAGCAGTTACTCCGGAAGGGCTCAGGGGGAGCAGTACTTC
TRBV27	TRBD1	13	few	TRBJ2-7	CASSAGQAYEQYF	TGTGCCAGCAGTGCTGGACAGGCCTACGAGCAGTACTTC